One sample yielded the 8 T cell receptor beta chains listed below, sequenced in a study of OX40 agonist ivuxolimab in advanced cancers. Measured with immunoSEQ multiplex PCR; TCRdb has only the in-frame clones, and not every one. The sample consists of about 53,000 clones, about four fifths of them appearing once. The input for sequencing was CD4+ or CD8+ T cells sorted from blood, taken in a trial of the OX40 agonist ivuxolimab. The receptors shown here come from an adult with an advanced solid tumor such as melanoma, head and neck, liver or kidney cancer.

V gene TRBV19 combines with J gene TRBJ2-7; D is ambiguous. The germline V gene has CDR1 LNHDA and CDR2 SQIVND (reference sequence). Trimming shortened V by 6 bases and J by 3 bases, and 15 bases separated the two germline ends. This CDR3 has 14 residues. In DNA, the CDR3 is TGTGCCAGTAGCCTACAAGGGCAGGTCTACGAGCAGTACTTC. It is translated as CASSLQGQVYEQYF.

The chain employs TRBV15 and TRBJ1-5; no clear D gene. Deletions cut 0 bases from V and 1 base from J, with 10 bases between. Looked up from germline, CDR1 is LNHNV and CDR2 is YYDKDF (reference sequence). The CDR3 is 16 amino acids. The CDR3 nucleotides read TGTGCCACCAGCAGAGATATCAGTGGGAGCAATCAGCCCCAGCATTTT. It codes for CATSRDISGSNQPQHF.

The CDR3 DNA reads as TGTGCCAGCAGCCCGGTGGCGGGCGGGAGGAGGGAGACCCAGTACTTC. This sequence encodes CASSPVAGGRRETQYF. This rearrangement joins TRBV5-4 to TRBJ2-5; TRBD2 matches at 8 bases. The CDR3 contains 16 residues. CDR1 and CDR2 from the germline V gene are SGHNT and YYREEE (reference sequence). V lost 4 bases and J lost 5; bases outside the gene matches: 13.

The V and J genes are TRBV10-3 and TRBJ1-5; 7 nucleotides agree with TRBD1. The V gene's germline CDR1 is ENHRY and CDR2 SYGVKD. CDR3 size: 15 residues. Losses at the gene ends were 2 bases for V and 4 bases for J; bases not matched to a gene: 5. The CDR3 DNA reads as TGTGCCATCAGTGAGGGGGACAGCACTAATCAGCCCCAGCATTTT. Translated, it gives CAISEGDSTNQPQHF.

The rearrangement links TRBV7-9 to TRBJ2-1; TRBD2 aligns across 10 bases. The germline V gene has CDR1 SEHNR and CDR2 FQNEAQ (reference sequence). CDR3 size: 14 residues. Trimming removed 5 bases from V and 7 bases from J; junction bases left unmatched: 5. The CDR3 nucleotides are TGTGCCAGCAGCGGACTAGCGGCTAAAAATGAGCAGTTCTTC. Protein: CASSGLAAKNEQFF. Supplemented by reference TRBV7-9 and TRBJ2-1, the full variable domain reads DTGVSQNPRHKITKRGQNVTFRCDPISEHNRLYWYRQTLGQGPEFLTYFQNEAQLEKSRLLSDRFSAERPKGSFSTLEIQRTEQGDSAMYLCASSGLAAKNEQFFGPGTRLTVL.

V is TRBV11-3 and J is TRBJ2-3; possibly TRBD2 for D (5 bases). Germline lookup yields CDR1 SGHNT and CDR2 YENEEA. Trimming shortened V by 0 bases and J by 5 bases, and 12 bases separated the two germline ends. The CDR3 runs to 15 residues. The CDR3 coding sequence is TGTGCCAGCAGCTTAGATCCTTTGGGAGAAGATACGCAGTATTTT. It yields the protein CASSLDPLGEDTQYF.

J is TRBJ2-2 and V is TRBV19; a weak D match, TRBD2 (5 bases). CDR1 LNHDA and CDR2 SQIVND come from the germline V gene (reference sequence). Trimming stripped 4 bases from V and 2 bases from J, with 11 bases between. The CDR3 extends over 15 amino acids. The CDR3 sequence is CASSRLLVNTGELFF. The CDR3 coding sequence is TGTGCCAGTAGTAGGCTACTAGTTAACACCGGGGAGCTGTTTTTT.

The rearrangement joins TRBV5-1 to TRBJ1-2, with D perhaps TRBD1 (5 bases). The ends were cut back, 1 base at V and 2 bases at J, with 9 bases in the middle. Germline values: CDR1 SGHRS, CDR2 YFSETQ. The length of the CDR3 is 14 residues. CDR3 protein: CASSLSRDNYGYTF. As DNA, the CDR3 is TGCGCCAGCAGCTTGTCCAGGGACAACTATGGCTACACCTTC.